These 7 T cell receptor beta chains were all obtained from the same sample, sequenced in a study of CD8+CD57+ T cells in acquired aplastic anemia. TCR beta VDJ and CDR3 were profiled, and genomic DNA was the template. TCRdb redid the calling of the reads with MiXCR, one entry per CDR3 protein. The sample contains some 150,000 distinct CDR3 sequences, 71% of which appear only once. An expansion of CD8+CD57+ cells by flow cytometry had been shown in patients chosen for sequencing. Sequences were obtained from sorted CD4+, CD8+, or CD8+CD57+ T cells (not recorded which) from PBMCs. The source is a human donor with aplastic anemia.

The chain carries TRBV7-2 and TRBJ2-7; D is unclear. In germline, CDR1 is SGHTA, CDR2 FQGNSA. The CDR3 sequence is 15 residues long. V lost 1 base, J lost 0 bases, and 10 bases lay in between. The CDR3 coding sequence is TGTGCCAGCAGCTTAGAGGGCACCTTCTCCTACGAGCAGTACTTC. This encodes CASSLEGTFSYEQYF.

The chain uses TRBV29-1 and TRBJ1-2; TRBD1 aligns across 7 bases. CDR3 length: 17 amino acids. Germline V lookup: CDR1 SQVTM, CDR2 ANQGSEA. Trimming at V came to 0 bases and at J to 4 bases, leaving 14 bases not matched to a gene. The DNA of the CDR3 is TGCAGCGTTGAAGAACTAGGGACAGAGGAGCTTCTCTATGGCTACACCTTC. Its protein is CSVEELGTEELLYGYTF.

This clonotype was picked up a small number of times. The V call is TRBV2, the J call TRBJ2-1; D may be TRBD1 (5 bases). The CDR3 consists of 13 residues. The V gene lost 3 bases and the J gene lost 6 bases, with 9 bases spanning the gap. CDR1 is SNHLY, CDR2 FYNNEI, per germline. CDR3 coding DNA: TGTGCCAGCAGTGAGGACACAATCAATGAGCAGTTCTTC. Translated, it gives CASSEDTINEQFF.

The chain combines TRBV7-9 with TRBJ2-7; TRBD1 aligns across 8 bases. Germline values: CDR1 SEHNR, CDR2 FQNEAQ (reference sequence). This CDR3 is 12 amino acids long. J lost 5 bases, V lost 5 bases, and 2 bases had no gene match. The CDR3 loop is CASSETGDEQYF. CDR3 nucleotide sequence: TGTGCCAGCAGCGAGACAGGGGACGAGCAGTACTTC.

The CDR3 nucleotides are TGCAGTGCCTCGGACAGGGCGAGGGGGGCCAACGTCCTGACTTTC. Translation gives CSASDRARGANVLTF. The chain is built from TRBV20-1 and TRBJ2-6; 8 nucleotides line up with TRBD1. The CDR3 has 15 residues. Germline-derived CDR1 and CDR2 are DFQATT and SNEGSKA (reference sequence). J gave up 4 bases and V 6 bases, and 8 bases lay outside the gene matches.

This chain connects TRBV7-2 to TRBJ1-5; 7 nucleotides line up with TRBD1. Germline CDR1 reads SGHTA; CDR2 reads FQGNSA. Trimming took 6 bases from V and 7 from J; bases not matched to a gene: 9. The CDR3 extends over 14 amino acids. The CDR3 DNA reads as TGTGCCAGCAGGCTAACAGGGGCCGAGCAGCCCCAGCATTTT. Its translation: CASRLTGAEQPQHF.

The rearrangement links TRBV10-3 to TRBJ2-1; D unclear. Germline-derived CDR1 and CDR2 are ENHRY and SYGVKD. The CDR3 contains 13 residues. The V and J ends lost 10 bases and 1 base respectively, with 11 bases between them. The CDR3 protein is CASSVWSYNEQFF. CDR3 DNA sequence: TGTGCCAGCTCTGTATGGTCCTACAATGAGCAGTTCTTC.